Sequencing of this T cell receptor (beta chain) was carried out in a study of cytomegalovirus exposure and HLA in healthy donors (dated by TCRdb to about 2017). The study in broad terms: In an earlier analysis of some 550 of the donors, under 300 Gb of sequence data and 120 million or so unique TCR beta sequences from approximately 180 million T cells were reported. Several DR-DQ haplotypes were handled as single units for association and clustering, since linkage in the cohort was strong. Among the roughly 400 genotyped donors, around 81% belonged to the genetic ancestry cluster associated with self-reported Caucasian donors. To study patterns of TCR occurrence, a later analysis re-analyzed previously published TCR beta repertoires from 500 to 850 donors and added high-resolution HLA genotyping. The study aimed to test whether cataloging public T cell receptors could reveal signatures of past pathogen exposure. Rather than drawing on any new phenotypic data, the later analysis identified candidate immune exposures from TCR beta sequences and the way those sequences occurred across donors. Along with the roughly 670-subject first cohort, a separate validation cohort of over a hundred different subjects was used. The study used immunosequencing to profile the T cell repertoires of approximately 690 subjects and linked those repertoires to cytomegalovirus serostatus. To predict cytomegalovirus infection status, the study brought together high-throughput TCR immunosequencing, statistical association of individual TCRs with disease status, and machine learning. An early release covering over 500 HLA-typed donors comprised approximately 290 gigabases of sequencing data and approximately 85 million unique TCR sequences. An earlier analysis of 587 of the donors used high-throughput TCR beta sequencing to judge whether each TCR beta V gene segment behaved as functional or pseudogenic. A later genetic analysis used genome-wide SNP genotypes for about 60% of the roughly 700 donors, treating that subset as a discovery cohort. The number of typed donors differed by locus: roughly 629-630 for A, B, C, DRB1 and DQB1; 500 to 550 for DQA1; around 610 for DPA1; and around 470 for DPB1. Alongside the repertoire data, information on donor age, sex, ethnicity and CMV serostatus was compiled. Every discovery cohort repertoire had been produced on one sequencing platform. Class I and class II HLA loci were covered by the typing at four-digit resolution. On average, roughly 240,000 unique TCR beta nucleotide sequences were sequenced per donor among a few hundred genotyped donors of the cohort, with roughly 18% of those sequences being non-productive.

On this clone: There is no known antigen for this receptor. No base quality values were provided; no much bigger clone lies one nucleotide off.

In total, roughly 670 healthy bone marrow donors made up the cohort. At the time of sampling, every cohort member was nominally healthy, though immune exposures that went unrecorded were likely present. The donor tested CMV seronegative and was one of the 352 seronegative cohort members. A peripheral blood sample was provided by each donor, and peripheral blood mononuclear cells were used for TCR beta sequencing. The Qiagen DNeasy Blood Extraction Kit was used to extract genomic DNA from the blood cell samples. Per the germline V gene, LGHNA is the CDR1 and YSLEER is the CDR2. The CDR3 starts with the cysteine, ends with the phenylalanine, and has 15 residues. The entry retains the CDR3 DNA only, 45 bases that are in frame from base 1. V is shortened by 0 bases, J by 2 bases, and the region joining them spans 11 bases. Libraries were made using the immunoSEQ multiplex PCR assay. The multiplex PCR relied on a mix of 60 forward primers for TCR Vbeta segments and 13 reverse primers for TCR Jbeta segments. A multiplex PCR assay on genomic DNA amplified the CDR3 region of rearranged TCR beta genes. The amplified TCR beta libraries were sequenced on the Illumina HiSeq System as 87-base-pair reads. On the authors' methods: Across the roughly 670 repertoires, a later analysis counted some 81 million unique TCR beta chains, some 11 million of which were shared by at least two donors. To remove PCR and sequencing errors, raw reads were error-corrected and collapsed into unique sequences using a nearest-neighbor algorithm that merged closely related sequences. CDR3 sequences were aligned to IMGT reference sequences to assign V, D and J gene segments. Each retained sequence needed at least a six-nucleotide match to both a V gene segment and a J gene segment. A rearrangement was called productive if the CDR3 had no stop codons and remained in frame with V and J, and every other rearrangement was called non-productive. Following IMGT convention, CDR3 was defined as the stretch from the second conserved V-encoded cysteine up to the conserved J-encoded phenylalanine. The earlier analysis of 587 of the donors excluded any sequence lacking an unambiguous match to a single V gene segment. An earlier analysis of 550 to 650 of the donors classified V segments as functional when productive rearrangements were above 56.7% and as segregating when the standard deviation between donors was above 5%. A statistical classification framework was built for diagnosing cytomegalovirus status from the catalog of TCR beta chain sequences. A later analysis assigned V and J genes by comparing TCR nucleotide sequences with IMGT/GENE-DB human TR gene sequences. A later analysis assigned CDR3 sequences and most-parsimonious VDJ recombination scenarios with the TCRdist pipeline. In a later analysis, each TCR beta chain was defined by its CDR3 amino acid sequence together with its V-gene family, and reads without a unique V-gene family were excluded. In a later analysis, around 650 highly shared, low-generation-probability nucleotide sequences were removed to address suspected cross-contamination and a sequencing artifact. In a later analysis, a clonal expansion index was calculated for each public chain from normalized within-repertoire ranks of inferred template counts. In a later analysis, generation probabilities were computed using a VDJ recombination model fitted to out-of-frame rearrangements, and the results were checked against IGoR. In a later analysis, hypergeometric tests were used to score TCR-TCR, TCR-HLA and TCR-CMV co-occurrence, with a repertoire-size bias correction applied to TCR pairs. A later analysis estimated false discovery rates by permuting HLA or CMV assignments 20 times. In a later analysis, co-occurring TCRs were grouped using DBSCAN, and TCRdist sequence similarity was added for clustering within HLA-allele-positive subsets. Co-occurrence clustering excluded repertoires with fewer than 30,000 or more than 120,000 public chains, plus five with anomalous nucleotide sharing. TCRdb mirrors the immuneACCESS table, restricted to in-frame sequences. Some clones are absent from its copies; in checked studies, under half trace to an unresolved V gene, and the reason for the others is unknown. Clone size and V and J calls were adopted from that table, with D and trimming inferred from the DNA. The sample table shows some 160,000 clones, and 60% to 85% are seen once. The ten largest make up 5.7% of the sample.

Results and caveats for the whole study, not just this receptor: A cluster of highly shared sequence variants was judged likely to be a technical artifact of the sequencing pipeline. Some IMGT-functional V segments, including TRBV6-2 and TRBV6-3, could not be told apart with the 87-base-pair reads, so those segments were excluded. Because some donors lacked HLA typing at each locus, the association tests relied only on the typed subset. Because counts were too low, seventeen rarely observed V segments, including chromosome 9 orphons, were left out of the earlier analysis of some 600 of the donors. At a false discovery rate of 0.05, a later analysis linked 16,951 TCR beta sequences to specific HLA alleles. Across donors, most TCR sequences were observed very rarely, whereas some public TCRs were present in many individuals. A later genetic analysis associated a missense DCLRE1C variant with V-gene and J-gene trimming of TCR beta chains, and an independent cohort replicated the association. The study listed 150 to 200 TCR beta chains as associated with cytomegalovirus. A few of the identified cytomegalovirus-associated TCR beta chains were confirmed in vitro to be specific for cytomegalovirus antigens. A further reported finding was that TCR beta sequences accurately predicted the HLA-A and HLA-B alleles for most subjects in the first cohort. Linkage disequilibrium might explain the correlated functional status among segregating V segments, but an unknown experimental factor could not be ruled out. Compared with the approximately 700-donor mean, donors in an Asian-associated ancestry cluster had fewer N-insertions in productive TCRs, according to a later genetic analysis. A later analysis found that most CMV-associated TCR beta chains appeared HLA-restricted, with HLA associations seemingly driven largely by CMV exposure. In a later analysis, several top co-occurrence clusters were reported to appear linked to parvovirus B19, influenza, CMV and Epstein-Barr virus. An earlier analysis of approximately 570 of the donors showed that most TCR beta V segments appeared in productive rearrangements either about 90% or about 30% of the time, which broadly matched IMGT annotations. According to a later analysis, TCR association rates differed among HLA loci, with DRB1 alleles showing the most associated TCRs and HLA-C alleles showing the fewest. Compared with equally common non-associated chains, HLA-associated TCR beta chains in a later analysis were more clonally expanded and had lower generation probabilities. The classifier was reported to diagnose cytomegalovirus status with high specificity and sensitivity in both the original and validation cohorts. For the cohort, immune exposure information was limited to CMV serostatus. It was suggested by the authors that the approach could potentially be generalized to other disease states and immunological phenotypes. When HLA alleles, especially DR and DQ, strongly co-occurred, TCR associations were difficult to assign to individual alleles. Presence/absence analyses assumed roughly uniform sequencing depth across donors, an assumption that may not hold. Only TCR beta chains were sequenced in this cohort, and the absence of alpha or paired-chain data limited detectable features.

The sequence was collected from a man in his forties in good health and CMV-seronegative. Recombination linked TRBV4-3 to TRBJ2-7; a confident D gene designation cannot be given. Material for sequencing was PBMCs. This receptor has the CDR3 CASSQELAAPYEQYF. DNA sequence: TGCGCCAGCAGCCAAGAACTGGCAGCGCCCTACGAGCAGTACTTC.